This entry lists 22 T cell receptor beta chains sequenced from one sample in a study of response to subunit inactivated influenza vaccine. MiXCR was run by TCRdb on the RT-PCR reads, yielding one entry per CDR3 protein. Found here are around 200,000 distinct CDR3 sequences, 13% to 15% of them singletons; the top ten hold under 30%. Source: CD8+ T cells sorted from PBMCs, taken approximately 5 days after vaccination. All receptors derive from a man aged 45-60 years who received an inactivated influenza vaccine.

This clonotype was seen only a few times. This chain uses TRBV6-2 or TRBV6-3 with TRBJ2-7; 11 nucleotides agree with TRBD2. Looked up from germline, CDR1 is MNHEY and CDR2 is SVGEGT. V was pared by 0 bases and J by 4 bases, with 5 bases of the junction left unmatched. The CDR3 consists of 16 residues. CDR3 DNA: TGTGCCAGCAGTTACTCCACTAGCGGGAGTCGTTACGAGCAGTACTTC. Translating it yields CASSYSTSGSRYEQYF.

This clonotype was observed a few times. The rearrangement uses TRBV29-1 and TRBJ2-1; D uncertain. CDR1 and CDR2 from the germline V gene are SQVTM and ANQGSEA. Trimming took off 4 bases at V and 8 bases at J, with 3 bases between the two ends. The CDR3 runs to 9 residues. CDR3 residues: CSVGHEQFF. CDR3 nucleotide sequence: TGCAGCGTTGGGCATGAGCAGTTCTTC.

About this clonotype: A much larger clone differs from this one at a single base, so this may be a read error. The gene calls are TRBV28 and TRBJ2-3; D is perhaps TRBD1 or TRBD2 (5 bases each). The CDR3 length is 14 residues. Germline lookup yields CDR1 MDHEN and CDR2 SYDVKM. In DNA form, the CDR3 reads TGTGGCAGCAGTCTCTCGGGGACCACAGATACGCAGTATTTT. It is translated as CGSSLSGTTDTQYF.

This clonotype has just a few counts. The V and J genes are TRBV6-5 and TRBJ1-1, with D maybe TRBD1 (5 bases). CDR3 length: 11 amino acids. Between the trimmed V and J ends, which lost 6 bases and 4 bases, there was a span of 6 bases. Germline lookup yields CDR1 MNHEY and CDR2 SVGAGI. This chain's CDR3 is CASRRGTEAFF. The CDR3 nucleotides are TGTGCCAGCAGAAGGGGCACTGAAGCTTTCTTT.

This clonotype has only a few counts. The gene calls are TRBV4-3 and TRBJ2-5, with TRBD2 matching over 14 bases. There are 16 residues in the CDR3. CDR1 is LGHNA, CDR2 YSLEER, per germline. V dropped 3 bases and J dropped 5; count of bases not matched to a gene: 5. The CDR3 DNA reads as TGCGCCAGCAGCCATAAAGGACTAGCGGGAGGCGAGACCCAGTACTTC. Translation gives CASSHKGLAGGETQYF.

This clonotype appeared a few times. This chain joins TRBV6-5 and TRBJ1-1; D is possibly TRBD1 (6 bases). Per germline, CDR1 MNHEY and CDR2 SVGAGI. The CDR3 has 13 amino acids. V gave up 2 bases and J gave up 11 bases, with 15 bases separating them. In DNA form, the CDR3 reads TGTGCCAGCAGTTACACGGGCACAGGGTTCGCTTTCTTT. Translation gives CASSYTGTGFAFF.

This clonotype showed up just a few times. The chain's CDR3 is CASSYDRGAYEQYF. The DNA of the CDR3 is TGTGCCAGCAGCTACGACAGGGGAGCCTACGAGCAGTACTTC. The V call is TRBV7-2, the J call TRBJ2-7; 8 nucleotides line up with TRBD1. V was pared by 4 bases and J by 2 bases, with 4 bases of the junction left unmatched. CDR3 length: 14 amino acids. Germline lookup yields CDR1 SGHTA and CDR2 FQGNSA.

V and J are TRBV29-1 and TRBJ2-3; D is possibly TRBD2 (6 bases). From germline, CDR1 is SQVTM and CDR2 ANQGSEA. Deletions cut 3 bases from V and 6 bases from J, with 16 bases between. The CDR3 runs to 14 residues. The CDR3 bases are TGCAGCGTTGAGATGGCCGGGAGCCCCGATACGCAGTATTTT. Translated: CSVEMAGSPDTQYF.

This clonotype was counted at least ten times. This rearrangement joins TRBV4-3 to TRBJ2-7, with TRBD2 matching 7 bases. V shed 5 bases and J 6 bases; nucleotides not matched to a gene: 7. Germline V gene data show CDR1 as LGHNA and CDR2 as YSLEER. The CDR3 has 13 amino acids. The CDR3 DNA sequence: TGCGCCAGCAGCTTCCGACTAGCACGCGAGCAGTACTTC. Translated, it gives CASSFRLAREQYF.

The table lists this clonotype with many counts. The chain employs TRBV9 and TRBJ2-1; tentative D call: TRBD1 (5 bases). V was trimmed by 4 bases and J by 7 bases, leaving 15 bases between them. CDR3 size: 14 residues. Germline loops: CDR1 SGDLS, CDR2 YYNGEE. CDR3 nucleotide sequence: TGTGCCAGCAGCATATCGTCAGGGATGAATGAGCAGTTCTTC. This codes for CASSISSGMNEQFF.

At least ten counts were recorded for this clonotype. One end of the junction does not line up with germline, which may come from a read error. This chain links TRBV7-7 with TRBJ2-3, with 8 bases lining up with TRBD1. In germline, CDR1 is SSHAT, CDR2 FNYEAQ (reference sequence). This CDR3 comprises 13 residues. The CDR3 reads CASSPGGGDTQYF. Here the CDR3 DNA reads TGTGCTAGCAGCCCAGGGGGCGGAGATACGCAGTATTTT.

The genes are TRBV2 and TRBJ2-1; 8 bases are shared with TRBD1. CDR3 length: 15 amino acids. The germline V gene has CDR1 SNHLY and CDR2 FYNNEI. Unmatched junction bases numbered 4, after V lost 4 bases and J lost 2 bases. The CDR3 DNA follows: TGTGCCAGCAGTGCCTTGGACAGGGCCTACAATGAGCAGTTCTTC. As protein: CASSALDRAYNEQFF.

V usage is TRBV6-5 and J usage is TRBJ2-3; D remains unclear. The CDR3 length is 13 residues. Trimming left V 1 base short and J 6 bases short, with 8 bases between. Germline V lookup: CDR1 MNHEY, CDR2 SVGAGI. Here the CDR3 DNA reads TGTGCCAGCAGTTACTACTTGGAGGATACGCAGTATTTT. Translation: CASSYYLEDTQYF.

This clonotype was detected a few times. The J gene is TRBJ2-5, the V gene TRBV24-1; 12 bases are shared with TRBD2. V trimming: 2 bases; J trimming: 5 bases; junction bases outside the gene matches: 5. Looked up from germline, CDR1 is KGHDR and CDR2 is SFDVKD. CDR3 size: 16 residues. CDR3 nucleotides: TGTGCCACCAGTGATTGGGGACTAGCGGGCGGGGAGACCCAGTACTTC. This translates into CATSDWGLAGGETQYF.

The chain uses TRBV10-3 and TRBJ2-2; tentative D call: TRBD1 (5 bases). The CDR3 loop spans 15 amino acids. V was shortened by 3 bases and J by 4 bases, with 12 bases between the two germline ends. Per germline, CDR1 ENHRY and CDR2 SYGVKD. The CDR3 sequence is CAISEYQGGTGELFF. The DNA of the CDR3 is TGTGCCATCAGTGAATACCAGGGTGGCACCGGGGAGCTGTTTTTT.

The chain has TRBV20-1 and TRBJ1-5, with unresolved D. Trimming took off 3 bases at V and 3 bases at J, with 12 bases between the two ends. This CDR3 has 14 amino acids. Germline V CDR1 and CDR2: DFQATT, SNEGSKA (reference sequence). The CDR3 DNA is TGCAGTGCTAGTGAAGGAGGTCCCAATCAGCCCCAGCATTTT. Its translation: CSASEGGPNQPQHF.

CDR3 amino acids: CASTVGVHNEQFF. The CDR3 DNA is TGTGCCAGCACCGTGGGGGTTCACAATGAGCAGTTCTTC. The V gene is TRBV7-9, the J gene TRBJ2-1; the D gene could be TRBD1 or TRBD2 (5 bases each). The CDR3 consists of 13 residues. Germline CDR1 is SEHNR and CDR2 is FQNEAQ (reference sequence). Between the trimmed V and J ends, which lost 7 bases and 5 bases, there was a span of 12 bases.

The rearrangement uses TRBV14 and TRBJ1-1, with TRBD1 as a possible D gene (5 bases). Germline V gene sequence: CDR1 SGHDN, CDR2 FVKESK. V was pared by 4 bases and J by 0 bases, with 12 bases between. The CDR3 length is 15 residues. This CDR3 is CASSPTGTMNTEAFF. The CDR3 DNA is TGTGCCAGCAGCCCGACTGGGACCATGAACACTGAAGCTTTCTTT. Combining the CDR3 with reference TRBV14 and TRBJ1-1 gives the whole variable domain EAGVTQFPSHSVIEKGQTVTLRCDPISGHDNLYWYRRVMGKEIKFLLHFVKESKQDESGMPNNRFLAERTGGTYSTLKVQPAELEDSGVYFCASSPTGTMNTEAFFGQGTRLTVV.

This clonotype was counted between two and nine times. The gene calls are TRBV28 and TRBJ2-2, with 11 bases fitting TRBD2. Germline assignment: CDR1 MDHEN and CDR2 SYDVKM. CDR3 length: 17 amino acids. The V and J ends lost 2 bases and 6 bases, in that order; junction bases with no gene match: 8. CDR3 in amino acids: CASSLVQLAGVPGELFF. DNA of the CDR3: TGTGCCAGCAGTTTAGTTCAACTAGCGGGAGTCCCCGGGGAGCTGTTTTTT.

In this sample, this clonotype turned up a few times. The chain has TRBV3-1 and TRBJ1-3, with 7 bases aligning to TRBD1. Unmatched junction bases numbered 4, after V lost 0 bases and J lost 2 bases. The germline V gene encodes CDR1 LGHDT and CDR2 YNNKEL (reference sequence). This CDR3 is built from 16 residues. The CDR3 DNA reads as TGTGCCAGCAGCCAAGAAGACAGGGCTACTGGAAACACCATATATTTT. Encoded protein: CASSQEDRATGNTIYF.

For this clonotype: A read error may produce the germline difference seen at one junction end. As DNA, the CDR3 is TGTGCCTCCTGCCCTGGACGGGGAAACTCCTACCAGCAGTACTTC. This codes for CASCPGRGNSYQQYF. This chain links TRBV3-1 with TRBJ2-7; the D gene is possibly TRBD2 (5 bases). CDR1 is LGHDT, CDR2 YNNKEL, per germline (reference sequence). The CDR3 totals 15 residues.

The gene calls are TRBV12-3 or TRBV12-4 and TRBJ1-1; TRBD1 matches at 8 bases. V shed 6 bases, J shed 5 bases, and the junction held 8 bases outside the gene matches. CDR3 size: 14 residues. The CDR3: CASRQTGELTEAFF. For the CDR3, the DNA is TGTGCCAGCAGACAGACAGGGGAATTGACTGAAGCTTTCTTT.